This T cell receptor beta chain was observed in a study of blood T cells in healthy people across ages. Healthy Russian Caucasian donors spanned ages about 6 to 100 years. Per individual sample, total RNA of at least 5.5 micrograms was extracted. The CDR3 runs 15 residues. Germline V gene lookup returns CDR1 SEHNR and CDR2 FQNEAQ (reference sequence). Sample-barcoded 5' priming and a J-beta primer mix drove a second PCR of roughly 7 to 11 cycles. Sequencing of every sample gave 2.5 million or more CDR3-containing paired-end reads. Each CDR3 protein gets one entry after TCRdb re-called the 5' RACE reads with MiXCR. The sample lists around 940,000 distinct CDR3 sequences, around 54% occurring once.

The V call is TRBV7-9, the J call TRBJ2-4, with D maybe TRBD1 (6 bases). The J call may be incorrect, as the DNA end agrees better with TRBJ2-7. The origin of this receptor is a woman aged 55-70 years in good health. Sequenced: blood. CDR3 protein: CASSFPFAGVGEQYF. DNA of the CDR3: TGTGCCAGCAGCTTCCCATTCGCAGGGGTCGGCGAGCAGTACTTC.